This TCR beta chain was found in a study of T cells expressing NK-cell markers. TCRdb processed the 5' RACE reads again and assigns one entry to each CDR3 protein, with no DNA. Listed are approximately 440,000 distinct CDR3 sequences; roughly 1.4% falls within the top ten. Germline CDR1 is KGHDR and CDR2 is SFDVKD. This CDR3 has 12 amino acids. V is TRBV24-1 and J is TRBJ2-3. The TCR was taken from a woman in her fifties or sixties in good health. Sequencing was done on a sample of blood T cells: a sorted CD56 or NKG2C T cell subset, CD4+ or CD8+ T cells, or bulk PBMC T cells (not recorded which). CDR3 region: CATSAWTDTQYF.